The 30 T cell receptor beta chains below come from one sample, sequenced in a study of read filtering for tumor transcriptome and immune sequencing. This library used roughly 400 ng RNA and molecular barcoded adaptors spanning alpha/delta and beta/gamma chains. TCRdb re-called the reads with MiXCR, one entry per CDR3 protein. The sample holds roughly 46,000 distinct CDR3 sequences, about 12% seen once. Input material: a population of CD138-negative cells sorted from bone marrow. These TCRs come from a donor over 35 with multiple myeloma.

This clonotype appeared a few times. This may be a read error, as it is one base from a much larger clone. The rearrangement links TRBV11-1 to TRBJ2-2; possibly TRBD2 for D (5 bases). This CDR3 comprises 14 residues. V was cut by 5 bases and J by 5 bases, with 12 bases left in between. The germline V gene encodes CDR1 SGHAT and CDR2 FQDESV (reference sequence). The CDR3 DNA is TGTGCCAGCAGCGCCAGGACTGTGACCGGGGAGCTGTTTTTT. Translated, it gives CASSARTVTGELFF.

In its sample, this clonotype was seen many times. The chain couples TRBV14 to TRBJ2-1; 12 positions agree with TRBD2. In germline, CDR1 is SGHDN, CDR2 FVKESK. CDR3 size: 14 residues. The J segment lost 12 bases and the V segment lost 2 bases, leaving 5 bases of the junction unmatched. As DNA, the CDR3 is TGTGCCAGCAGCCAACTTACTAGCGGGAGGACGCAGTTCTTC. Translation gives CASSQLTSGRTQFF.

Of note for this clonotype: A much larger clonotype is one base distant, so this may be a read error. The rearrangement joins TRBV30 to TRBJ2-2, with D possibly being TRBD2 (5 bases). The length of the CDR3 is 13 residues. Looked up from germline, CDR1 is GTSNPN and CDR2 is SVGIG (reference sequence). CDR3 loop: CAWGVRRAGELFF. The DNA of the CDR3 is TGTGCCTGGGGTGTGAGGCGGGCCGGGGAGCTGTTTTTT.

This clonotype showed up just a few times. The chain couples TRBV5-5 to TRBJ2-7; no clear D gene. The CDR3 is 12 residues long. V was shortened by 0 bases and J by 4 bases, with 5 bases between the two germline ends. CDR1 and CDR2 (germline): SGHKS, YYEKEE (reference sequence). The CDR3 region is CASSLEGYEQYF. In DNA, the CDR3 is TGTGCCAGCAGCTTGGAGGGTTACGAGCAGTACTTC.

There are many counts of this clonotype. The chain has TRBV6-6 and TRBJ1-1; D is uncertain. This CDR3 has 13 amino acids. Germline V CDR1 and CDR2: MNHNY, SVGAGI (reference sequence). Trimming left V 3 bases short and J 11 bases short, with 16 bases between. DNA of the CDR3: TGTGCCAGCAGTTATCGGGAGATGTCGGTGGCTTTCTTT. This codes for CASSYREMSVAFF.

This clonotype was detected many times. The chain employs TRBV11-2 and TRBJ2-1; no definite D call. CDR1 is SGHAT and CDR2 is FQNNGV in the germline V gene. The germline V and J ends were trimmed by 3 bases and 6 bases, with 6 bases remaining between them. There are 12 residues in the CDR3. The CDR3 nucleotides are TGTGCCAGCAGCTTTATGGGCAATGAGCAGTTCTTC. Protein sequence: CASSFMGNEQFF.

The V and J genes are TRBV11-2 and TRBJ2-7; TRBD1 might be the D (6 bases). The last part of the DNA fits TRBJ2-1 better; the J call may be wrong. This CDR3 has 12 residues. Germline assignment: CDR1 SGHAT and CDR2 FQNNGV. CDR3 protein: CASSSQGYEQFF. In nucleotides, the CDR3 is TGTGCCAGCAGCTCACAGGGCTACGAGCAGTTCTTC.

Turning to this clonotype: Being one base from a much bigger clone, this may be a read error. V gene TRBV12-3 or TRBV12-4 combines with J gene TRBJ2-1; 7 positions match TRBD1. The CDR3 is made up of 13 amino acids. CDR3 nucleotide sequence: TGTGCCGGCAGAGAGACAGGGACGAATGAGCAGTTCTTC. Translated, it gives CAGRETGTNEQFF.

This clonotype was observed many times. V is TRBV20-1 and J is TRBJ2-7, with TRBD2 identical over 11 bases. V was clipped by 2 bases and J by 5 bases; unmatched bases: 5. The CDR3 runs 14 residues. In germline, CDR1 is DFQATT, CDR2 SNEGSKA (reference sequence). The CDR3 region is CSARTSGSIHEQYF. The DNA for the CDR3 is TGCAGTGCTAGAACTAGCGGGAGTATCCACGAGCAGTACTTC.

This clonotype was counted a few times. V and J are TRBV5-4 and TRBJ2-7; D might be TRBD1 or TRBD2, each matching 5 bases. The CDR3 is 14 amino acids. The germline V gene has CDR1 SGHNT and CDR2 YYREEE (reference sequence). The ends were cut back, 4 bases at V and 3 bases at J, with 14 bases in the middle. The CDR3 spells CASSRRDPGYEQYF. The CDR3 coding sequence is TGTGCCAGCAGCCGCCGGGACCCAGGCTACGAGCAGTACTTC.

On this clonotype itself: With a far larger clone one base away, a read error is the likely cause. V and J are TRBV7-9 and TRBJ2-1; TRBD2 aligns across 7 bases. V shed 3 bases and J 8 bases; nucleotides not matched to a gene: 13. From germline, CDR1 is SEHNR and CDR2 FQNEAQ (reference sequence). CDR3 size: 16 residues. CDR3: CASSFPTSRRADEQFF. The CDR3 DNA is TGTGCCAGCAGCTTTCCGACTAGCAGGAGGGCCGATGAGCAGTTCTTC.

At least ten counts were recorded for this clonotype. The V and J genes are TRBV6-5 and TRBJ2-5; D gene ambiguous. Germline values: CDR1 MNHEY, CDR2 SVGAGI. This CDR3 is 11 amino acids long. The V gene lost 7 bases and the J gene lost 5 bases, with 8 bases spanning the gap. The DNA of the CDR3 is TGTGCCAGCACGCTAGGGGAGACCCAGTACTTC. Protein product: CASTLGETQYF.

In this sample, this clonotype turned up many times. V and J are TRBV7-9 and TRBJ1-1; tentative D call: TRBD1 (5 bases). Germline lookup yields CDR1 SEHNR and CDR2 FQNEAQ (reference sequence). The CDR3 contains 15 residues. The germline V and J ends were trimmed by 4 bases and 3 bases, with 15 bases remaining between them. The CDR3 spells CASSYRDGPYTEAFF. In DNA form, the CDR3 reads TGTGCCAGCAGCTACCGGGACGGGCCCTACACTGAAGCTTTCTTT.

This clonotype was counted only a few times. This may be a read error: a much more frequent sequence differs by one nucleotide. The chain couples TRBV19 to TRBJ1-5; D not certain. From germline, CDR1 is LNHDA and CDR2 SQIVND (reference sequence). The CDR3 totals 15 residues. This chain's CDR3 is CASSIGGRPMEPRHF. CDR3 coding DNA: TGTGCCAGTAGTATAGGAGGCAGACCAATGGAGCCCCGGCATTTT.

The genes are TRBV12-3 or TRBV12-4 and TRBJ1-3; D unclear. V lost 1 base and J 0 bases, leaving 4 bases between the germline ends. The CDR3 sequence is 14 residues long. The CDR3 loop reads CASSLGFSGNTIYF. As DNA, the CDR3 is TGTGCCAGCAGTTTAGGATTCTCTGGAAACACCATATATTTT.

This clonotype was seen many times. The J gene is TRBJ2-2, the V gene TRBV7-9; D is possibly TRBD1 (5 bases). V shed 2 bases and J shed 0 bases, with 7 bases lying between them. This CDR3 is 15 amino acids long. The germline gives CDR1 SEHNR, CDR2 FQNEAQ (reference sequence). This CDR3 reads CASSLRQPNTGELFF. The CDR3 DNA sequence: TGTGCCAGCAGCTTAAGACAGCCGAACACCGGGGAGCTGTTTTTT.

This clonotype was counted only a few times. A much larger clone is a single base away; this may be a read error. The chain recombines TRBV5-1 with TRBJ2-5; 9 bases agree with TRBD1. The CDR3 is 15 amino acids. The germline V gene has CDR1 SGHRS and CDR2 YFSETQ. In DNA form, the CDR3 reads TGCGCCTGCAGCGTGCCGGGACAGGGAGGAGAGACCCAGTACTTC. Protein sequence: CACSVPGQGGETQYF.

This clonotype was seen repeatedly, ten times or more. The rearrangement uses TRBV2 and TRBJ2-1; D is uncertain. Germline CDR1 is SNHLY and CDR2 is FYNNEI. CDR3 length: 14 residues. The V end lost 8 bases, the J end lost 2 bases, and 13 bases lay between the germline ends. Here the CDR3 DNA reads TGTGCCAGCGGCCTAAGTGCTCCCTACAATGAGCAGTTCTTC. It yields the protein CASGLSAPYNEQFF.

The sample holds many counts of this clonotype. This likely comes from a read error, as the CDR3 has no conserved phenylalanine or tryptophan at its end. The chain employs TRBV18 and TRBJ2-7; a weak D match, TRBD1 (6 bases). Germline CDR1 and CDR2: KGHSH and LQKENI. V lost 6 bases to trimming and J lost 2 bases, with 14 bases between them. The CDR3 has 14 amino acids. CDR3 loop: CASSEGQRPYEQYL. CDR3 in DNA: TGTGCCAGCTCGGAAGGACAGAGACCCTACGAGCAGTACCTC.

Ten or more counts support this clonotype. This chain connects TRBV11-2 to TRBJ1-1; a weak D match, TRBD1 (5 bases). The CDR3 covers 15 residues. The V gene's germline CDR1 is SGHAT and CDR2 FQNNGV. V shed 3 bases and J shed 5 bases, with 16 bases lying between them. CDR3 sequence (DNA): TGTGCCAGCAGCTTTAATGTGGGGCAGAGGACTGAAGCTTTCTTT. Its protein product is CASSFNVGQRTEAFF.

This clonotype was counted at least ten times. CDR3 bases: TGTGCCAGCAGCACCCCCAGTGGGGCGGGCACCGGGGAGCTGTTTTTT. Its translation is CASSTPSGAGTGELFF. V usage is TRBV7-9 and J usage is TRBJ2-2; D possibly uses TRBD1 or TRBD2 (5 bases each). Looked up from germline, CDR1 is SEHNR and CDR2 is FQNEAQ (reference sequence). V was trimmed by 5 bases and J by 4 bases, leaving 17 bases between them. The CDR3 totals 16 residues.

Ten or more counts support this clonotype. The V call is TRBV5-1, the J call TRBJ2-5; D unclear. Looked up from germline, CDR1 is SGHRS and CDR2 is YFSETQ. CDR3 length equals 14 residues. The V and J ends lost 3 bases and 5 bases respectively, with 14 bases between them. The DNA for the CDR3 is TGCGCCAGCAGCTCTACCACCGCGTCGGAGACCCAGTACTTC. This encodes CASSSTTASETQYF.

This clonotype was seen repeatedly, ten times or more. The chain carries TRBV7-2 and TRBJ2-1, with 11 bases lining up with TRBD2. The junction had 12 bases not matched to a gene; V was cut back by 2 bases and J by 6 bases. Germline lookup yields CDR1 SGHTA and CDR2 FQGNSA. The CDR3 runs to 18 residues. The CDR3 is CASSLRGTSGRRRNEQFF. The CDR3 region has the DNA TGTGCCAGCAGCTTAAGGGGAACTAGCGGGAGAAGGCGCAATGAGCAGTTCTTC.

This clonotype was counted many times. This chain links TRBV7-9 with TRBJ1-1; no clear D. CDR3 length: 12 amino acids. The germline gives CDR1 SEHNR, CDR2 FQNEAQ (reference sequence). Trimming left V 5 bases short and J 3 bases short, with 7 bases between. CDR3 amino acids: CASSLSDTEAFF. The CDR3 nucleotides are TGTGCCAGCAGCCTCTCGGACACTGAAGCTTTCTTT.

This clonotype was detected many times. This sequence joins TRBV20-1 and TRBJ1-1; D perhaps matches TRBD1 (6 bases). Germline V gives CDR1 DFQATT, CDR2 SNEGSKA (reference sequence). The CDR3 spans 17 residues. V shed 6 bases and J shed 5 bases, with 28 bases lying between them. The CDR3 reads CSALNLWARGSGTEAFF. CDR3 in DNA: TGCAGTGCCCTAAACCTCTGGGCAAGGGGGAGTGGGACTGAAGCTTTCTTT.

This clonotype has ten or more counts. V usage is TRBV30 and J usage is TRBJ2-1; D ambiguous. From germline, CDR1 is GTSNPN and CDR2 SVGIG (reference sequence). Trimming took off 5 bases at V and 6 bases at J, with 8 bases between the two ends. CDR3 length: 11 amino acids. The CDR3 protein is CAWGITNEQFF. In nucleotides, the CDR3 is TGTGCCTGGGGGATCACCAATGAGCAGTTCTTC.

In this sample, this clonotype turned up many times. This rearrangement joins TRBV7-2 to TRBJ1-5, with D uncertain. The CDR3 runs to 14 residues. V was clipped by 4 bases and J by 0 bases, with 7 bases between them. In germline, CDR1 is SGHTA, CDR2 FQGNSA. Here the CDR3 reads CASSSDGSNQPQHF. The CDR3 DNA sequence: TGTGCCAGCAGCTCGGACGGTAGCAATCAGCCCCAGCATTTT.

The chain uses TRBV5-1 and TRBJ2-1; TRBD1 agrees at 8 bases. The CDR3 is made up of 14 amino acids. Trimming cost V 4 bases and J 13 bases; bases outside gene matches: 13. Germline lookup yields CDR1 SGHRS and CDR2 YFSETQ. Here the CDR3 DNA reads TGCGCCAGCAGCCGTCAGGGGGCTGAAAGTGAACAGTTCTTC. This sequence encodes CASSRQGAESEQFF.

As to this clonotype: A much larger clone sits a single nucleotide away, making a read error possible. This chain joins TRBV4-1 and TRBJ2-1; possible D gene TRBD2, 5 bases. Germline V CDR1 and CDR2: MGHRA, YSYEKL. The CDR3 has 16 residues. CDR3 region: CASSQADSFVGNGQFF. The CDR3 DNA sequence: TGCGCCAGCAGCCAAGCGGACTCCTTCGTTGGCAATGGGCAGTTCTTC.

This clonotype was observed many times. The rearrangement links TRBV7-2 to TRBJ1-5; D not certain. The CDR3 runs to 13 residues. Germline loops: CDR1 SGHTA, CDR2 FQGNSA. Trimming took off 3 bases at V and 5 bases at J, with 8 bases between the two ends. CDR3 bases: TGTGCCAGCAGCTTTCGCATAGATCAGCCCCAGCATTTT. It specifies CASSFRIDQPQHF. The entire variable domain, with the rest obtained from reference TRBV7-2 and TRBJ1-5, is as follows: GAGVSQSPSNKVTEKGKDVELRCDPISGHTALYWYRQSLGQGLEFLIYFQGNSAPDKSGLPSDRFSAERTGGSVSTLTIQRTQQEDSAVYLCASSFRIDQPQHFGDGTRLSIL.